These 30 T cell receptor beta chains originate from one sample sequenced in a study of blood T cell repertoires in COVID-19. Clones were read by immunoSEQ multiplex PCR, and TCRdb kept only the in-frame ones, dropping some. Of approximately 230,000 clones in the sample, around nine tenths were seen once. The sample was PBMCs or T cells enriched from blood (not recorded which). These receptors all come from a woman between 45 and 60 years old with acute COVID-19.

The chain employs TRBV5-1 and TRBJ2-7; 9 positions agree with TRBD2. Germline V lookup: CDR1 SGHRS, CDR2 YFSETQ. CDR3 length: 14 amino acids. V lost 3 bases and J lost 5; bases outside the gene matches: 6. The CDR3 DNA is TGCGCCAGCAGCTGGGGCGGGAGGGCCAACGAGCAGTACTTC. Translating it yields CASSWGGRANEQYF.

This clone showed up just a few times. The gene calls are TRBV7-8 and TRBJ1-5; D is uncertain. The germline gives CDR1 SGHVS, CDR2 FQNEAQ. Trimming cost V 5 bases and J 4 bases, with 21 bases left between them. The CDR3 runs to 17 residues. In nucleotides, the CDR3 is TGTGCCAGCAGCCCCACAGTGGGCATCCCTACGAATCAGCCCCAGCATTTT. It specifies CASSPTVGIPTNQPQHF.

The chain recombines TRBV13 with TRBJ1-1; 8 bases are a match to TRBD1. The CDR3 totals 14 residues. J was trimmed by 5 bases and V by 4 bases; bases with no gene match: 6. In germline, CDR1 is PRHDT, CDR2 FYEKMQ (reference sequence). The CDR3 sequence: CASSSTGARTEAFF. CDR3 coding DNA: TGTGCCAGCAGCTCGACAGGGGCCAGAACTGAAGCTTTCTTT.

The chain uses TRBV2 and TRBJ2-7; 12 bases fit TRBD2. Per the germline V gene, CDR1 is SNHLY and CDR2 is FYNNEI. Unmatched junction bases numbered 10, after V lost 6 bases and J lost 7 bases. The CDR3 sequence is 15 residues long. CDR3 sequence: CASSDRTSGKMEQYF. Written as DNA, the CDR3 is TGTGCCAGCAGCGATAGGACTAGCGGGAAGATGGAGCAGTACTTC.

The rearrangement links TRBV19 to TRBJ1-2, with 7 bases lining up with TRBD1. J lost 6 bases, V lost 8 bases, and 15 bases had no gene match. The CDR3 loop spans 15 amino acids. Germline values: CDR1 LNHDA, CDR2 SQIVND (reference sequence). The CDR3 DNA reads as TGTGCCAGTTCTCACAGAACGGGACAGAGGGATGGCTACACCTTC. Translating gives CASSHRTGQRDGYTF.

The chain has TRBV30 and TRBJ1-2; 7 bases are a match to TRBD1. With V trimmed by 3 bases and J by 4 bases, 5 bases remained unmatched. Germline CDR1 is GTSNPN and CDR2 is SVGIG (reference sequence). The CDR3 runs 13 residues. The CDR3 coding sequence is TGTGCCTGGAGCCCGGACAGGACCTATGGCTACACCTTC. This sequence encodes CAWSPDRTYGYTF.

This clone was observed a single time. The chain carries TRBV5-5 and TRBJ1-2, with D possibly being TRBD1 (6 bases). Germline V gene lookup returns CDR1 SGHKS and CDR2 YYEKEE (reference sequence). The CDR3 runs 17 residues. V was cut by 4 bases and J by 5 bases, with 24 bases left in between. The CDR3 sequence: CASSPGTLRLSEYGYTF. In DNA form, the CDR3 reads TGTGCCAGCAGCCCCGGGACACTCCGCCTTTCCGAGTATGGCTACACCTTC.

The chain combines TRBV27 with TRBJ1-6, with TRBD1 matching over 7 bases. The J segment lost 1 base and the V segment lost 4 bases, leaving 4 bases of the junction unmatched. The CDR3 covers 16 residues. The germline V gene encodes CDR1 MNHEY and CDR2 SMNVEV (reference sequence). In DNA, the CDR3 is TGTGCCAGCAGTTCGCGGACAGGATCCTATAATTCACCCCTCCACTTT. It encodes CASSSRTGSYNSPLHF.

In DNA, the CDR3 is TGTGCCAGCAGTCCCAGCTCGGGACTACCAGAGCAGTTCTTC. This translates into CASSPSSGLPEQFF. The chain joins TRBV27 to TRBJ2-1; 7 bases agree with TRBD2. Trimming took 5 bases from V and 10 from J; bases not matched to a gene: 11. The V gene's germline CDR1 is MNHEY and CDR2 SMNVEV (reference sequence). The CDR3 sequence is 14 residues long.

The rearrangement joins TRBV9 to TRBJ2-3; 7 nucleotides line up with TRBD2. Unmatched junction bases numbered 7, after V lost 4 bases and J lost 2 bases. The CDR3 extends over 15 amino acids. CDR1 is SGDLS and CDR2 is YYNGEE in the germline V gene. The CDR3: CASSQDGRDTDTQYF. CDR3 in DNA: TGTGCCAGCAGCCAAGATGGGAGGGACACAGATACGCAGTATTTT.

The chain uses TRBV24-1 and TRBJ1-4; D is uncertain. From germline, CDR1 is KGHDR and CDR2 SFDVKD. The CDR3 has 14 amino acids. V lost 4 bases to trimming and J lost 0 bases, with 5 bases between them. CDR3 nucleotide sequence: TGTGCCACCAGTGACAGCGCAACTAATGAAAAACTGTTTTTT. Encoded protein: CATSDSATNEKLFF.

The chain links TRBV3-1 (or the pseudogene TRBV3-2) to TRBJ1-3; 7 nucleotides agree with TRBD1. From germline, CDR1 is LGHDT and CDR2 YNNKEL (reference sequence). J gave up 0 bases and V 10 bases, and 3 bases lay outside the gene matches. The CDR3 extends over 13 amino acids. CDR3 loop: CATGQASGNTIYF. The CDR3 DNA is TGTGCCACAGGACAGGCCTCTGGAAACACCATATATTTT.

This clone was picked up one time. This chain connects TRBV7-9 to TRBJ2-7, with TRBD2 as a possible D gene (5 bases). Germline V lookup: CDR1 SEHNR, CDR2 FQNEAQ (reference sequence). Trimming took 4 bases from V and 6 from J, leaving 22 bases between them. The CDR3 extends over 16 amino acids. The CDR3 here is CASSSQPGLRTSEQYF. The CDR3, as DNA: TGTGCCAGCAGCTCCCAACCCGGACTCCGCACTAGCGAGCAGTACTTC. Full variable domain (missing parts from reference TRBV7-9 and TRBJ2-7): DTGVSQNPRHKITKRGQNVTFRCDPISEHNRLYWYRQTLGQGPEFLTYFQNEAQLEKSRLLSDRFSAERPKGSFSTLEIQRTEQGDSAMYLCASSSQPGLRTSEQYFGPGTRLTVT.

The rearrangement joins TRBV7-3 to TRBJ2-5; maybe TRBD1 (5 bases). V lost 0 bases, J lost 2 bases, and 10 bases lay in between. There are 15 residues in the CDR3. Germline V gene sequence: CDR1 SGHTA, CDR2 FQGTGA. CDR3 nucleotides: TGTGCCAGCAGCTTAACCAGTAACAGGCAAGAGACCCAGTACTTC. It is translated as CASSLTSNRQETQYF.

V and J are TRBV10-3 and TRBJ2-7; D ambiguous. The V gene's germline CDR1 is ENHRY and CDR2 SYGVKD. V was shortened by 0 bases and J by 6 bases, with 9 bases between the two germline ends. CDR3 length equals 13 residues. CDR3 coding DNA: TGTGCCATCAGTGAGTCGGCGGTGGGCGAGCAGTACTTC. Its protein is CAISESAVGEQYF.

This chain's CDR3 is CASSHTRYNEQFF. CDR3 coding DNA: TGTGCCAGCAGCCACACTAGGTACAATGAGCAGTTCTTC. The V call is TRBV27, the J call TRBJ2-1; D perhaps matches TRBD2 (5 bases). The germline V gene encodes CDR1 MNHEY and CDR2 SMNVEV (reference sequence). V dropped 6 bases and J dropped 4 bases, with 10 bases sitting between them. This CDR3 is 13 amino acids long.

As DNA, the CDR3 is TGCGCCAGCAGCTTAACGCGACAGGGCCCCAACTATGGCTACACCTTC. Amino acid sequence: CASSLTRQGPNYGYTF. This chain joins TRBV5-1 and TRBJ1-2, with 7 bases that match TRBD1. Germline CDR1 is SGHRS and CDR2 is YFSETQ. The CDR3 runs to 16 residues. V was clipped by 2 bases and J by 2 bases; unmatched bases: 9. Looking up the rest from reference TRBV5-1 and TRBJ1-2 gives the full variable domain: KAGVTQTPRYLIKTRGQQVTLSCSPISGHRSVSWYQQTPGQGLQFLFEYFSETQRNKGNFPGRFSGRQFSNSRSEMNVSTLELGDSALYLCASSLTRQGPNYGYTFGSGTRLTVV.

The chain has TRBV21-1 and TRBJ2-7; the D call in the table, TRBD1, was not verified against the DNA. TRBV21-1 corresponds to a pseudogene. The CDR3 is 15 amino acids. CDR3 amino acids: CASSVGTTLRCEQYF. Written as DNA, the CDR3 is TGTGCCAGCAGCGTGGGCACGACCCTCCGGTGCGAGCAGTACTTC.

The rearrangement uses TRBV18 and TRBJ1-2; D ambiguous. The CDR3 covers 14 residues. Germline loops: CDR1 KGHSH, CDR2 LQKENI. V was shortened by 3 bases and J by 3 bases, with 11 bases between the two germline ends. The CDR3 bases are TGTGCCAGCTCACCGGGTTCGCAGGACTATGGCTACACCTTC. Translating gives CASSPGSQDYGYTF.

The chain has TRBV7-2 and TRBJ1-1, with D uncertain. The CDR3 runs to 13 residues. V lost 0 bases, J lost 4 bases, and 6 bases lay in between. Germline V gives CDR1 SGHTA, CDR2 FQGNSA. The CDR3: CASSLAKSTEAFF. Here the CDR3 DNA reads TGTGCCAGCAGCTTAGCGAAGAGCACTGAAGCTTTCTTT.

This chain links TRBV6-5 with TRBJ1-5; TRBD1 matches 9 bases. Germline V gene data show CDR1 as MNHEY and CDR2 as SVGAGI. J lost 7 bases, V lost 10 bases, and 14 bases had no gene match. The CDR3 loop spans 15 amino acids. Here the CDR3 reads CATAGTGLRGQPQHF. The CDR3 DNA sequence: TGTGCCACCGCTGGGACAGGGCTTAGGGGCCAGCCCCAGCATTTT.

V gene TRBV5-1 combines with J gene TRBJ1-4; a possible D gene is TRBD1 (5 bases). V shed 3 bases and J shed 0 bases, with 9 bases lying between them. CDR3 length equals 15 residues. The germline V gene encodes CDR1 SGHRS and CDR2 YFSETQ. For the CDR3, the DNA is TGCGCCAGCAGCTCGGGACTGACAACTAATGAAAAACTGTTTTTT. Its protein product is CASSSGLTTNEKLFF.

The V and J genes are TRBV27 and TRBJ1-5, with 11 bases matching TRBD1. The CDR3 covers 17 residues. CDR1 MNHEY and CDR2 SMNVEV come from the germline V gene (reference sequence). With V trimmed by 4 bases and J by 1 base, 6 bases remained unmatched. The CDR3 region is CASSSGQGAMSNQPQHF. The CDR3 DNA is TGTGCCAGCAGTTCCGGACAGGGGGCCATGAGCAATCAGCCCCAGCATTTT.

The chain is built from TRBV11-2 and TRBJ2-5; possible D gene TRBD2, 6 bases. The CDR3 runs 13 residues. The V end lost 1 base, the J end lost 5 bases, and 8 bases lay between the germline ends. Per the germline V gene, CDR1 is SGHAT and CDR2 is FQNNGV. CDR3 in amino acids: CASSLGGGETQYF. The CDR3 coding sequence is TGTGCCAGCAGCTTAGGGGGAGGTGAGACCCAGTACTTC.

This chain joins TRBV6-1 and TRBJ1-1; TRBD1 might be the D (6 bases). Trimming left V 2 bases short and J 10 bases short, with 14 bases between. Germline lookup yields CDR1 MNHNS and CDR2 SASEGT. There are 13 residues in the CDR3. The CDR3 DNA reads as TGTGCCAGCAGTGAACGGTACAGGGATGCAGCTTTCTTT. This translates into CASSERYRDAAFF.

This clone was recorded at least ten times. Additional DNA sequences in this sample encode the identical CDR3. The rearrangement uses TRBV27 and TRBJ2-1; a possible D gene is TRBD1 (6 bases). Germline V gene data show CDR1 as MNHEY and CDR2 as SMNVEV (reference sequence). The CDR3 length is 14 residues. V was shortened by 4 bases and J by 9 bases, with 16 bases between the two germline ends. The CDR3 here is CASSSIIPQGEQFF. As DNA, the CDR3 is TGTGCCAGCAGTTCAATAATCCCACAGGGTGAGCAGTTCTTC.

V is TRBV18 and J is TRBJ2-3; the D gene is possibly TRBD2 (6 bases). The CDR3 is 16 amino acids. V lost 2 bases to trimming and J lost 1 base, with 13 bases between them. CDR1 and CDR2 from the germline V gene are KGHSH and LQKENI. CDR3 protein: CASSPSGGGGTDTQYF. In DNA, the CDR3 is TGTGCCAGCTCACCATCCGGGGGTGGGGGCACAGATACGCAGTATTTT.

The chain joins TRBV9 to TRBJ1-4, with D unresolved. This CDR3 contains 14 residues. Trimming removed 1 base from V and 4 bases from J, with 8 bases in between. Germline lookup yields CDR1 SGDLS and CDR2 YYNGEE. For the CDR3, the DNA is TGTGCCAGCAGCGTATGGTCGGGTAATGAAAAACTGTTTTTT. Translating gives CASSVWSGNEKLFF.

The chain recombines TRBV5-6 with TRBJ2-3; weak D call: TRBD1 (6 bases). Germline lookup yields CDR1 SGHDT and CDR2 YYEEEE. This CDR3 is 15 amino acids long. The ends were cut back, 4 bases at V and 4 bases at J, with 16 bases in the middle. The CDR3 DNA follows: TGTGCCAGCAGCGCACGTTCAGGGGCGGCAGATACGCAGTATTTT. As protein: CASSARSGAADTQYF.

The V call is TRBV19, the J call TRBJ1-5; D gene uncertain. Deletions cut 3 bases from V and 5 bases from J, with 17 bases between. The CDR3 sequence is 16 residues long. From germline, CDR1 is LNHDA and CDR2 SQIVND (reference sequence). DNA of the CDR3: TGTGCCAGTAGTATCAGGAACACCCGGTGGGATCAGCCCCAGCATTTT. This gives the protein CASSIRNTRWDQPQHF.